Here is one T cell receptor (beta chain) with its context. The antigen is undetermined. V shed 3 bases and J shed 1 base, with 3 bases lying between them. The CDR3 is 13 residues long. Per the germline V gene, CDR1 is SGHTA and CDR2 is FQGTGA. The data originate from a study of vaccination and CD4 T cells after COVID-19. Study-wide context: Every participant had a vaccine, which was either BNT162b2 or mRNA-1273, given in two doses.

Treatment in this sample: roughly ten-day PBMC culture with coronavirus spike peptide pools or control peptides (ViraFEST assay). General observations from the study: The authors identified 304 of 307 vaccine-specific clones in convalescent patients as spike mono-reactive.

CD4+ T cells that had been cultured provided DNA sequenced with the Oncomine TCR Beta short-read assay. TCRdb itself ran the PCR reads through MiXCR, one entry per CDR3 protein. The sample lists some 7,400 distinct CDR3 sequences, 45% to 50% occurring once. The chain carries TRBV7-3 and TRBJ2-2; D is undetermined. The sequence derives from a human donor who had recovered from COVID-19. Input material: CD4+ T cells from blood, cultured in vitro. The CDR3 nucleotides are TGTGCCAGCAGCTTCAAGAACACCGGGGAGCTGTTTTTT. This translates into CASSFKNTGELFF.